Following are 2 T cell receptor beta chains from one sample sequenced in a study of blood T cell repertoires in COVID-19. Clones were read by immunoSEQ multiplex PCR, and TCRdb kept only the in-frame ones, dropping some. The sample consists of some 68,000 clones, around 91% of them appearing once. Sequenced material: peripheral blood. The source of these receptors is a man aged 45 to 65 with COVID-19, enrolled during active disease.

The chain employs TRBV5-1 and TRBJ2-4, with D possibly TRBD1 on 6 matching bases. The CDR3 contains 14 residues. V shed 3 bases and J shed 2 bases, with 9 bases lying between them. CDR1 and CDR2 from the germline V gene are SGHRS and YFSETQ. The CDR3 sequence: CASSSQGSKNIQYF. CDR3 DNA: TGCGCCAGCAGCTCACAGGGATCCAAAAACATTCAGTACTTC. Full variable domain (missing parts from reference TRBV5-1 and TRBJ2-4): KAGVTQTPRYLIKTRGQQVTLSCSPISGHRSVSWYQQTPGQGLQFLFEYFSETQRNKGNFPGRFSGRQFSNSRSEMNVSTLELGDSALYLCASSSQGSKNIQYFGAGTRLSVL.

The chain links TRBV11-2 to TRBJ2-1; D might be TRBD2 (6 bases). Germline V gene data show CDR1 as SGHAT and CDR2 as FQNNGV. Trimming removed 3 bases from V and 5 bases from J, with 17 bases in between. The CDR3 contains 16 residues. The CDR3 DNA follows: TGTGCCAGCAGCTTCAGTCCCCTTCGGGGGAACAATGAGCAGTTCTTC. Translating gives CASSFSPLRGNNEQFF.